These T cell receptor beta chains were read from a single sample in a study of spatial heterogeneity in lung cancer. MiXCR, applied by TCRdb to the 5' RACE reads, yields one record per CDR3 protein. Seen here are some 120,000 distinct CDR3 sequences, 12% observed once, and the top ten hold roughly 17%. The sequencing used PBMCs, collected at follow-up. The receptors were gathered from a male donor with early-stage non-small cell lung cancer. The CDR3 runs from the conserved cysteine through the conserved F or W. D genes are given only for firm matches. Part of the rows lack a size; the others show once, few, many or a class for expanded clones.

clone size	D gene	CDR3 length	V gene	J gene	CDR3 protein
many	NA	12	TRBV9	TRBJ2-1	CASSVVVGEQFF
many	TRBD2	14	TRBV6-6	TRBJ2-1	CASRASGGWDEQFF
NA	TRBD1	14	TRBV5-4	TRBJ1-4	CASSPDRGSEKLFF
many	NA	14	TRBV27	TRBJ2-7	CASSPGLHLTKQYF
NA	NA	15	TRBV12-3/TRBV12-4	TRBJ2-2	CASSSRGINTGELFF
medium-sized	TRBD1	13	TRBV20-1	TRBJ2-7	CSARDRESYEQYF
few	NA	15	TRBV7-6	TRBJ2-7	CASSLAGRGAYEQYF
many	NA	15	TRBV29-1	TRBJ2-4	CSVEEGGTAKNIQYF
few	TRBD1	14	TRBV29-1	TRBJ1-6	CSVGTGNYNSPLHF
NA	TRBD1	17	TRBV6-2/TRBV6-3	TRBJ1-5	CASSYTGTAYSNQPQHF
many	NA	13	TRBV29-1	TRBJ2-3	CSAGDGFTDTQYF
few	NA	12	TRBV27	TRBJ2-1	CASSPMNNEQFF
medium-sized	TRBD1	14	TRBV28	TRBJ2-1	CASWDRRNNNEQFF
many	TRBD2	16	TRBV20-1	TRBJ2-1	CSARGFQRGGYNEQFF
few	NA	17	TRBV10-2	TRBJ2-7	CASSESTLDTFSYEQYF
NA	NA	13	TRBV28	TRBJ1-2	CASSLKRVDGYTF
few	NA	16	TRBV4-2	TRBJ1-5	CASSQVGIRGSQPQHF
NA	TRBD2	14	TRBV12-3/TRBV12-4	TRBJ2-1	CASSVSGGAWEQFF
many	NA	16	TRBV7-2	TRBJ1-4	CASSTTRGNYDEKLFF
few	NA	14	TRBV12-3/TRBV12-4	TRBJ1-6	CASSLRGNNSPLHF
NA	NA	13	TRBV12-3/TRBV12-4	TRBJ1-1	CASSPGTNTEAFF
NA	NA	16	TRBV3-1	TRBJ2-5	CASSQEGGGRVKTQYF
NA	TRBD1	15	TRBV4-2	TRBJ2-7	CASSQDWQGAYEQYF
few	TRBD2	17	TRBV24-1	TRBJ2-3	CATSDRSGGASTDTQYF
few	TRBD1	14	TRBV10-3	TRBJ2-2	CAINPDRVTGELFF
many	TRBD1	12	TRBV10-3	TRBJ1-2	CAIVDRDEGYTF
NA	NA	19	TRBV11-2	TRBJ2-1	CASSRDRGGTLSSYNEQFF
few	NA	12	TRBV19	TRBJ1-5	CASSVPRQPQHF
many	TRBD1	13	TRBV10-3	TRBJ1-1	CAIRDRANTEAFF
NA	NA	13	TRBV5-1	TRBJ2-7	CASSLEPTDEQYF
many	NA	14	TRBV5-1	TRBJ1-6	CASRTAGENSPLHF
few	TRBD2	15	TRBV6-4	TRBJ2-3	CASSASGGAADTQYF
NA	TRBD2	18	TRBV5-1	TRBJ2-3	CASSLAPASGGHTDTQYF
NA	TRBD2	17	TRBV9	TRBJ2-5	CASSAGETSGVEETQYF
few	NA	13	TRBV20-1	TRBJ2-7	CSARGESQYEQYF
many	NA	19	TRBV11-2	TRBJ1-1	CASSLNTNMAGRMNTEAFF
few	NA	15	TRBV11-3	TRBJ2-6	CASSSTFPGANVLTF
few	NA	13	TRBV3-1	TRBJ1-2	CASSQESNYGYTF
NA	NA	13	TRBV5-8	TRBJ1-6	CASRAGYNSPLHF
NA	NA	15	TRBV2	TRBJ1-2	CASSELGTPQNGYTF
few	NA	15	TRBV20-1	TRBJ2-6	CSARPTGSGANVLTF
NA	NA	13	TRBV7-8	TRBJ2-5	CASSPRVGETQYF
many	NA	12	TRBV6-5	TRBJ1-2	CASHSPQHGYTF
few	NA	13	TRBV20-1	TRBJ1-4	CSAGEWGYEKLFF
NA	TRBD1	14	TRBV4-1	TRBJ1-2	CASSQIGQGYGYTF
few	NA	14	TRBV7-9	TRBJ1-2	CAGVTAGQNYGYTF
few	NA	12	TRBV29-1	TRBJ1-3	CSAGTAGNTIYF
many	TRBD1	16	TRBV28	TRBJ1-2	CASSTQGQGAPYGYTF
many	NA	14	TRBV27	TRBJ1-2	CASWASSGNYGYTF
many	NA	16	TRBV7-2	TRBJ2-1	CASSGGTSPRIVEQFF
NA	NA	13	TRBV5-1	TRBJ1-6	CASRMDSNSPLHF
NA	NA	14	TRBV18	TRBJ2-3	CASSPAERTATQYF
few	NA	15	TRBV20-1	TRBJ2-3	CSASRGQISTDTQYF
NA	TRBD1	17	TRBV11-3	TRBJ2-1	CASSPITMGQGDNEQFF
many	NA	19	TRBV4-3	TRBJ2-6	CASSQERIGWVDGANVLTF